Listed below are T cell receptor beta chains from one sample, sequenced in a study of cytomegalovirus exposure and HLA in healthy donors. TCRdb's table, derived via immunoSEQ multiplex PCR, lists solely in-frame clones and lacks some. Of about 110,000 clones detected, roughly 86% appear once; the ten largest clones hold around 2.1%. The specimen sequenced was PBMCs. These receptor sequences come from a young woman in good health and CMV-seronegative. CDR3s include the opening cysteine and the closing phenylalanine or tryptophan. D genes are given only for firm matches. Size is omitted from some rows. Given values are once, few, many or a class for expanded clones.

TRBV4-1	NA	NA	TRBJ2-5	15	CASSQGQGPLGTQYF	TGCGCCAGCAGCCAAGGGCAGGGCCCCCTCGGGACCCAGTACTTC
TRBV7-2	NA	NA	TRBJ2-5	14	CASSSRTIQETQYF	TGTGCCAGCAGCTCCCGGACTATCCAAGAGACCCAGTACTTC
TRBV7-2	few	TRBD1	TRBJ1-2	14	CASRRTGLDSGYTF	TGTGCCAGCAGACGGACAGGGTTGGATTCTGGCTACACCTTC
TRBV30	NA	NA	TRBJ2-5	13	CAWSVGGQETQYF	TGTGCCTGGAGTGTAGGAGGGCAAGAGACCCAGTACTTC
TRBV25-1	NA	NA	TRBJ1-3	13	CASSEVPQGPIYF	TGTGCCAGCAGTGAGGTGCCACAGGGACCCATATATTTT
TRBV19	NA	NA	TRBJ2-3	15	CASSIGQGITDTQYF	TGTGCCAGTAGTATAGGCCAGGGGATTACAGATACGCAGTATTTT
TRBV4-2	NA	TRBD2	TRBJ2-1	14	CASGGASGYNEQFF	TGTGCCAGCGGGGGGGCTAGCGGGTACAATGAGCAGTTCTTC
TRBV28	NA	NA	TRBJ1-2	13	CASNPGSNYGYTF	TGTGCCAGCAACCCCGGGAGTAACTATGGCTACACCTTC
TRBV15	NA	NA	TRBJ2-5	16	CATSGGTARTRETQYF	TGTGCCACCAGCGGCGGGACAGCCAGGACGAGAGAGACCCAGTACTTC
TRBV4-2	NA	TRBD1	TRBJ1-2	15	CASSQRDRGDYGYTF	TGTGCCAGCAGCCAAAGGGACAGGGGTGACTATGGCTACACCTTC
TRBV5-5	NA	NA	TRBJ1-2	11	CASSVGLGYTF	TGTGCCAGCAGCGTGGGTTTAGGCTACACCTTC
TRBV19	NA	TRBD2	TRBJ2-2	14	CASSLAGETGELFF	TGTGCCAGTAGTCTAGCGGGGGAGACCGGGGAGCTGTTTTTT
TRBV7-2	NA	NA	TRBJ1-1	15	CASSPATGVGTEAFF	TGTGCCAGCAGCCCGGCGACAGGAGTGGGCACTGAAGCTTTCTTT
TRBV19	NA	NA	TRBJ1-5	13	CATSFGGNQPQHF	TGTGCCACCTCTTTCGGGGGCAATCAGCCCCAGCATTTT
TRBV14	NA	NA	TRBJ1-3	14	CASSRKGAGNTIYF	TGTGCCAGCAGCCGAAAGGGGGCTGGAAACACCATATATTTT
TRBV28	NA	NA	TRBJ1-3	15	CASGTRRLSGNTIYF	TGTGCCAGCGGTACCCGCCGGTTATCCGGAAACACCATATATTTT
TRBV9	NA	TRBD1	TRBJ1-2	15	CASSVEGTGGYGYTF	TGTGCCAGCAGCGTTGAGGGCACAGGGGGGTATGGCTACACCTTC
TRBV27	NA	NA	TRBJ1-2	15	CASSLSGSPGYGYTF	TGTGCCAGCAGTTTATCCGGCAGCCCGGGCTATGGCTACACCTTC
TRBV19	NA	NA	TRBJ1-1	14	CASSNRDKNTEAFF	TGTGCCAGTAGTAACCGGGACAAGAACACTGAAGCTTTCTTT
TRBV7-2	NA	TRBD2	TRBJ2-3	14	CASVSGGPTDTQYF	TGTGCCAGCGTCTCGGGAGGGCCCACAGATACGCAGTATTTT
TRBV7-2	NA	TRBD2	TRBJ2-5	17	CASSLGLAGGGQETQYF	TGTGCCAGCAGCTTAGGACTAGCGGGAGGGGGTCAAGAGACCCAGTACTTC
TRBV27	NA	NA	TRBJ1-2	11	CASSFAGGYTF	TGTGCCAGCAGTTTCGCGGGAGGCTACACCTTC
TRBV9	NA	NA	TRBJ1-3	15	CASSAQGSRGNTIYF	TGTGCCAGCAGCGCTCAGGGCTCGCGTGGAAACACCATATATTTT
TRBV28	NA	TRBD2	TRBJ2-3	15	CASRGAGGGTDTQYF	TGTGCCAGTCGGGGAGCCGGGGGGGGGACAGATACGCAGTATTTT
TRBV7-8	NA	NA	TRBJ2-1	14	CASSYVAAYNEQFF	TGTGCCAGCAGCTACGTGGCCGCCTACAATGAGCAGTTCTTC
TRBV7-9	NA	TRBD1	TRBJ1-6	15	CASSLVGTAYSPLHF	TGTGCCAGCAGCTTAGTTGGGACAGCCTATTCACCCCTCCACTTT
TRBV7-2	NA	NA	TRBJ1-5	13	CASSSHRDQPQHF	TGTGCCAGCAGCTCACACAGGGACCAGCCCCAGCATTTT
TRBV29-1	NA	NA	TRBJ2-1	13	CSVAVDPENEQFF	TGCAGCGTGGCTGTCGACCCGGAGAATGAGCAGTTCTTC
TRBV6-1	NA	NA	TRBJ2-1	14	CASSAPQRLDEQFF	TGTGCCAGCAGTGCCCCACAGCGGCTGGATGAGCAGTTCTTC
TRBV5-1	few	NA	TRBJ2-2	17	CASSLEGSGRLTGELFF	TGCGCCAGCAGCTTGGAGGGGTCGGGCCGCTTGACCGGGGAGCTGTTTTTT
TRBV27	NA	TRBD1	TRBJ1-2	15	CASSLSGTGQYGYTF	TGTGCCAGCAGTTTATCCGGGACAGGGCAATATGGCTACACCTTC
TRBV11-2	few	TRBD1	TRBJ1-2	15	CASSDPTGGSYGYTF	TGTGCCAGCAGCGACCCGACAGGGGGCTCGTATGGCTACACCTTC
TRBV7-8	NA	TRBD1	TRBJ1-1	12	CASSYRGTEAFF	TGTGCCAGCAGCTACAGGGGCACTGAAGCTTTCTTT
TRBV5-4	NA	NA	TRBJ1-2	16	CASSSPGQRGDYGYTF	TGTGCCAGCAGCTCTCCTGGACAGCGCGGAGACTATGGCTACACCTTC
TRBV7-9	NA	NA	TRBJ1-1	15	CASSPINRDATEAFF	TGTGCCAGCAGCCCCATCAACCGGGATGCCACTGAAGCTTTCTTT
TRBV28	NA	TRBD1	TRBJ2-3	16	CASSLQGVRRSDTQYF	TGTGCCAGCAGTCTACAGGGGGTCAGAAGGTCAGATACGCAGTATTTT
TRBV5-1	NA	NA	TRBJ2-3	14	CASSGGGQEDTQYF	TGCGCCAGCAGCGGCGGGGGACAAGAAGATACGCAGTATTTT
TRBV4-3	many	NA	TRBJ1-6	16	CASSQEFGGGGSPLHF	TGCGCCAGCAGCCAAGAGTTCGGGGGTGGAGGTTCACCCCTCCACTTT
TRBV2	NA	TRBD1	TRBJ2-6	18	CASSGDRGEDPGANVLTF	TGTGCCAGCAGTGGGGACAGGGGCGAGGATCCCGGGGCCAACGTCCTGACTTTC
TRBV28	NA	NA	TRBJ1-2	12	CASSYPGDGYTF	TGTGCCAGCAGTTATCCGGGAGATGGCTACACCTTC
TRBV9	NA	TRBD1	TRBJ1-4	16	CASSLESGQGIEKLFF	TGTGCCAGCAGCCTGGAATCGGGACAGGGGATTGAAAAACTGTTTTTT
TRBV14	NA	NA	TRBJ2-7	13	CASSQVKSGEQYF	TGTGCCAGCAGCCAAGTCAAAAGCGGCGAGCAGTACTTC
TRBV7-3	few	TRBD2	TRBJ2-1	13	CASSFGTNNEQFF	TGTGCCAGCAGCTTCGGGACTAACAATGAGCAGTTCTTC
TRBV14	NA	NA	TRBJ2-5	19	CASSQDLTGRWAEQETQYF	TGTGCCAGCAGCCAAGATCTGACAGGGAGGTGGGCCGAGCAAGAGACCCAGTACTTC
TRBV15	NA	TRBD1	TRBJ2-5	15	CATSGGTGYPETQYF	TGTGCCACCAGCGGTGGGACAGGTTATCCCGAGACCCAGTACTTC
TRBV7-2	NA	TRBD2	TRBJ2-5	18	CASSGGRASGAKRETQYF	TGTGCCAGCAGCGGGGGGCGGGCTAGCGGGGCCAAAAGGGAGACCCAGTACTTC
TRBV7-9	NA	TRBD2	TRBJ2-3	17	CASSLGRLALSTDTQYF	TGTGCCAGCAGCTTAGGGCGACTAGCGCTGAGCACAGATACGCAGTATTTT
TRBV7-2	NA	TRBD1	TRBJ1-6	16	CASSFTSTGSGSPLHF	TGTGCCAGCAGCTTTACTTCGACAGGGAGCGGTTCACCCCTCCACTTT
TRBV30	NA	NA	TRBJ2-2	13	CAWSAHRTGELFF	TGTGCCTGGAGTGCACACAGGACCGGGGAGCTGTTTTTT
TRBV28	once	NA	TRBJ2-7	15	CASTLAPGDSYEQYF	TGTGCCAGCACCCTCGCCCCGGGGGACTCCTACGAGCAGTACTTC
TRBV30	few	NA	TRBJ1-5	13	CAWSLGSNQPQHF	TGTGCCTGGAGTCTCGGTAGCAATCAGCCCCAGCATTTT
TRBV7-2	few	TRBD2	TRBJ2-1	14	CASSWTRDNNEQFF	TGTGCCAGCAGCTGGACTAGGGATAACAATGAGCAGTTCTTC
TRBV7-2	NA	NA	TRBJ1-2	15	CASSPGQTANYGYTF	TGTGCCAGCAGCCCCGGACAGACAGCTAACTATGGCTACACCTTC
TRBV30	NA	NA	TRBJ1-4	13	CAWSGASYEKLFF	TGTGCCTGGAGTGGCGCCTCTTATGAAAAACTGTTTTTT
TRBV15	few	TRBD1	TRBJ2-7	14	CATREGAGGYEQYF	TGTGCCACCAGAGAAGGGGCAGGGGGCTACGAGCAGTACTTC
TRBV7-2	NA	TRBD1	TRBJ1-6	15	CASSQETGTNSPLHF	TGTGCCAGCAGCCAAGAGACAGGGACTAATTCACCCCTCCACTTT
TRBV7-9	once	NA	TRBJ1-5	13	CASSLSYNQPQHF	TGTGCCAGCAGCTTATCCTACAATCAGCCCCAGCATTTT
TRBV7-8	NA	TRBD1	TRBJ1-2	15	CASSSPQGAGYGYTF	TGTGCCAGCAGCTCGCCACAGGGGGCGGGCTATGGCTACACCTTC
TRBV28	few	NA	TRBJ1-6	12	CASTTQWSPLHF	TGTGCCAGCACCACCCAGTGGTCACCCCTCCACTTT
TRBV5-1	NA	TRBD1	TRBJ1-1	15	CASSSLGQATFEAFF	TGCGCCAGCAGCTCGCTCGGACAGGCGACCTTTGAAGCTTTCTTT